The 24 T cell receptor beta chains listed next were all sequenced from one sample in a study of low-dose radiotherapy and immunotherapy resistance in tumors. TRAV- and TRBV-specific primers primed first-strand cDNA, covering alpha and beta chains. PCR amplification of the TCRs was performed with Phusion for 20 PCR cycles, and it relied on a constant-region primer together with a V-primer adapter. TCRdb re-analysed the reads in MiXCR, keeping a single row per CDR3 protein. The sample consists of approximately 70,000 distinct CDR3 sequences, roughly 30% of them appearing once. The time point was: before trial treatment. This sample comprised PBMCs, obtained before treatment. These receptors all come from a female donor with ovarian cancer.

Remarks on this clonotype: This may be a read error: a much more frequent sequence differs by one nucleotide. The chain recombines TRBV7-9 with TRBJ2-2; D is ambiguous. Trimming removed 4 bases from V and 5 bases from J, with 8 bases in between. Germline CDR1 reads SEHNR; CDR2 reads FQNEAQ (reference sequence). This CDR3 spans 13 amino acids. CDR3 sequence (DNA): TGTGCCAGCAGCTGGAGATGGACCGGGGAGCTGTTTTTT. Protein product: CASSWRWTGELFF.

This chain uses TRBV12-3 or TRBV12-4 with TRBJ2-3; perhaps TRBD2 as D (6 bases). The CDR3 consists of 14 residues. Trimming pared 8 bases from V and 1 base from J, leaving 13 bases between. The CDR3 protein is CASAGQRGTDTQYF. The CDR3 DNA sequence: TGTGCCAGCGCGGGGCAACGTGGCACAGATACGCAGTATTTT.

This clonotype was recorded many times. This chain connects TRBV18 to TRBJ2-7; D uncertain. Germline V CDR1 and CDR2: KGHSH, LQKENI. The CDR3 is 13 amino acids. Trimming removed 2 bases from V and 0 bases from J, with 5 bases in between. CDR3 sequence: CASSPDGSYEQYF. The CDR3 DNA reads as TGTGCCAGCTCACCAGATGGCTCCTACGAGCAGTACTTC.

About this clonotype itself: A far larger clone is off by one base, so a read error is likely. V and J are TRBV5-5 and TRBJ2-1; 9 nucleotides align to TRBD2. The V and J ends lost 0 bases and 13 bases, in that order; junction bases with no gene match: 5. The CDR3 runs 13 residues. Germline values: CDR1 SGHKS, CDR2 YYEKEE (reference sequence). The CDR3 DNA follows: TGTGCCAGCAGCTTGGTGCGGGGGGGCATTCAGTTCTTC. It is translated as CASSLVRGGIQFF.

This clonotype came up many times. In DNA form, the CDR3 reads TGTGCCAGCAGTCTCACCGGGAAATCCTACGAGCAGTACTTC. It translates to CASSLTGKSYEQYF. The chain joins TRBV6-2 or TRBV6-3 to TRBJ2-7, with D perhaps matching TRBD2 (5 bases). Deletions cut 5 bases from V and 1 base from J, with 12 bases between. Germline lookup yields CDR1 MNHEY and CDR2 SVGEGT. The CDR3 sequence is 14 residues long.

This clonotype was found many times. The rearrangement uses TRBV6-2 or TRBV6-3 and TRBJ1-5; TRBD1 matches 8 bases. The junction had 8 bases not matched to a gene; V was cut back by 5 bases and J by 2 bases. The CDR3 contains 16 residues. Germline CDR1 MNHEY, CDR2 SVGEGT. The CDR3 protein is CASSMQGAGGNQPQHF. The CDR3 nucleotides read TGTGCCAGCAGTATGCAGGGGGCGGGCGGCAATCAGCCCCAGCATTTT.

The V call is TRBV27, the J call TRBJ2-1, with a weak D call TRBD2 (5 bases). The CDR3 consists of 15 residues. V was pared by 3 bases and J by 3 bases, with 12 bases between. Germline V CDR1 and CDR2: MNHEY, SMNVEV (reference sequence). The DNA for the CDR3 is TGTGCCAGCAGTTTTGAGGGTCCTGACTACAATGAGCAGTTCTTC. The encoded protein is CASSFEGPDYNEQFF.

This clonotype was seen at least ten times. This chain uses TRBV3-1 with TRBJ2-2; no clear D gene. V was clipped by 4 bases and J by 0 bases, with 12 bases between them. The CDR3 is 16 residues long. The germline V gene has CDR1 LGHDT and CDR2 YNNKEL (reference sequence). The DNA of the CDR3 is TGTGCCAGCAGCCGGCAGACCAGCGCGAACACCGGGGAGCTGTTTTTT. It is translated as CASSRQTSANTGELFF.

This clonotype was seen repeatedly, ten times or more. V is TRBV3-1 and J is TRBJ1-1; D might be TRBD1 (5 bases). From germline, CDR1 is LGHDT and CDR2 YNNKEL (reference sequence). The V gene lost 2 bases and the J gene lost 2 bases, with 6 bases spanning the gap. The CDR3 has 13 amino acids. The CDR3 sequence is CASSQTGNTEAFF. As DNA, the CDR3 is TGTGCCAGCAGCCAAACAGGTAACACTGAAGCTTTCTTT.

The chain is built from TRBV12-3 or TRBV12-4 and TRBJ1-2, with 8 bases fitting TRBD1. Trimming cost V 5 bases and J 3 bases; bases outside gene matches: 11. The CDR3 spans 16 residues. Written as DNA, the CDR3 is TGTGCCAGCAGTCCCCCTCTACAGGGGGAGGACTATGGCTACACCTTC. Translation: CASSPPLQGEDYGYTF.

This clonotype has a count of ten or more. The chain employs TRBV20-1 and TRBJ2-7; TRBD1 agrees at 12 bases. Looked up from germline, CDR1 is DFQATT and CDR2 is SNEGSKA (reference sequence). The CDR3 sequence is 15 residues long. With 0 bases clipped from V and 7 bases from J, the junction kept 7 bases outside the gene matches. CDR3 region: CSARDRGTGGREQYF. The CDR3, as DNA: TGCAGTGCTAGAGATCGCGGGACAGGGGGCAGGGAGCAGTACTTC.

The gene calls are TRBV28 and TRBJ2-7; possibly TRBD2 for D (6 bases). CDR3 length: 14 residues. Germline lookup yields CDR1 MDHEN and CDR2 SYDVKM. The V and J ends lost 6 bases and 0 bases respectively, with 12 bases between them. The CDR3 DNA is TGTGCCAGCAGCGGGGACTCATCCTCCTACGAGCAGTACTTC. It codes for CASSGDSSSYEQYF.

In the case of this clonotype: A far bigger clonotype differs at one base, so this is likely a read error. This chain joins TRBV6-8 and TRBJ1-1; D is uncertain. CDR1 is MNHGY, CDR2 SAAAGT, per germline. The CDR3 is made up of 11 amino acids. CDR3: CASSGNAEAFF. In DNA form, the CDR3 reads TGTGCCAGCAGTGGGAACGCTGAAGCTTTCTTT.

This clonotype was seen only a few times. The chain is built from TRBV2 and TRBJ1-2; unclear D gene. The CDR3 has 16 residues. From germline, CDR1 is SNHLY and CDR2 FYNNEI. Between the trimmed V and J ends, which lost 5 bases and 0 bases, there was a span of 16 bases. The DNA for the CDR3 is TGTGCCAGCAGTATTCTTGATTCTGGAGCTAACTATGGCTACACCTTC. It is translated as CASSILDSGANYGYTF.

The chain has TRBV9 and TRBJ2-3, with no clear D. V was cut by 0 bases and J by 3 bases, with 11 bases left in between. This CDR3 has 15 residues. CDR1 and CDR2 (germline): SGDLS, YYNGEE. CDR3 bases: TGTGCCAGCAGCGTAGGGTCCCCGAAGACAGATACGCAGTATTTT. The encoded protein is CASSVGSPKTDTQYF.

This clonotype was seen more than once but under ten times. This sequence joins TRBV29-1 and TRBJ2-7; 13 positions agree with TRBD2. CDR3 size: 15 residues. Trimming removed 6 bases from V and 3 bases from J; junction bases left unmatched: 8. Germline CDR1 is SQVTM and CDR2 is ANQGSEA. In DNA form, the CDR3 reads TGCAGCGTGGGAACTAGCGGGGGGGCTGGCTACGAGCAGTACTTC. This sequence encodes CSVGTSGGAGYEQYF.

This chain links TRBV20-1 with TRBJ2-7, with TRBD2 matching over 8 bases. CDR1 and CDR2 (germline): DFQATT, SNEGSKA (reference sequence). Unmatched junction bases numbered 10, after V lost 6 bases and J lost 0 bases. This CDR3 contains 15 residues. The CDR3 coding sequence is TGCAGTGCCCCACCGAGCGGGGGAAGCTCCTACGAGCAGTACTTC. This codes for CSAPPSGGSSYEQYF.

Ten or more counts support this clonotype. The V and J genes are TRBV7-2 and TRBJ2-7; D might be TRBD1 (7 bases). Germline V gene lookup returns CDR1 SGHTA and CDR2 FQGNSA. The CDR3 is 13 residues long. Trimming pared 5 bases from V and 2 bases from J, leaving 10 bases between. CDR3 coding DNA: TGTGCCAGCAGCCGCGGGACAGCCTACGAGCAGTACTTC. It translates to CASSRGTAYEQYF.

This clonotype was observed at least ten times. The chain combines TRBV7-3 with TRBJ2-2; weak D call: TRBD2 (6 bases). This CDR3 region has 15 residues. V was cut by 1 base and J by 7 bases, with 13 bases left in between. Germline V gives CDR1 SGHTA, CDR2 FQGTGA. Here the CDR3 DNA reads TGTGCCAGCAGCTTAATTGGCGGGGTCAGCGGGGAGCTGTTTTTT. Residues: CASSLIGGVSGELFF.

In its sample, this clonotype was seen many times. The chain employs TRBV20-1 and TRBJ2-1, with D possibly matching TRBD1 (6 bases). Trimming removed 4 bases from V and 9 bases from J, with 16 bases in between. The germline gives CDR1 DFQATT, CDR2 SNEGSKA (reference sequence). CDR3 size: 13 residues. This CDR3 is CSATRSTGFEQFF. The CDR3 DNA is TGCAGTGCTACCAGAAGTACAGGGTTTGAGCAGTTCTTC.

V and J are TRBV28 and TRBJ1-1; the D gene is possibly TRBD1 (5 bases). The germline V gene has CDR1 MDHEN and CDR2 SYDVKM. V lost 5 bases, J lost 11 bases, and 18 bases lay in between. This CDR3 is 13 amino acids long. In DNA form, the CDR3 reads TGTGCCAGCAGTCGGACGGGACCCCAGGCGGCTTTCTTT. Protein product: CASSRTGPQAAFF. The entire variable domain, with the rest obtained from reference TRBV28 and TRBJ1-1, is as follows: DVKVTQSSRYLVKRTGEKVFLECVQDMDHENMFWYRQDPGLGLRLIYFSYDVKMKEKGDIPEGYSVSREKKERFSLILESASTNQTSMYLCASSRTGPQAAFFGQGTRLTVV.

This chain links TRBV5-1 with TRBJ2-3, with 9 bases identical to TRBD1. Germline V gene data show CDR1 as SGHRS and CDR2 as YFSETQ. J gave up 3 bases and V 3 bases, and 14 bases lay outside the gene matches. The CDR3 totals 18 residues. The CDR3 region is CASSSATGGNRATDTQYF. The CDR3 region has the DNA TGCGCCAGCAGCTCAGCGACAGGGGGGAATCGCGCGACAGATACGCAGTATTTT.

In this sample, this clonotype turned up a few times. The J gene is TRBJ2-7, the V gene TRBV7-8, with TRBD1 matching over 7 bases. V lost 2 bases and J lost 9; bases outside the gene matches: 10. The CDR3 has 14 amino acids. Germline values: CDR1 SGHVS, CDR2 FQNEAQ. Here the CDR3 DNA reads TGTGCCAGCAGCTTATCCGCGACAGGGTCATGGCAGTACTTC. Its protein is CASSLSATGSWQYF.

This clonotype was detected many times. The chain joins TRBV19 to TRBJ2-7; D is unclear. Trimming pared 11 bases from V and 1 base from J, leaving 15 bases between. The germline V gene encodes CDR1 LNHDA and CDR2 SQIVND (reference sequence). This CDR3 is 13 amino acids long. The CDR3 DNA reads as TGTGCCTCGTCCCAATACTCTTCCTACGAGCAGTACTTC. This translates into CASSQYSSYEQYF.